The clone carrying this TCR beta chain came up a few times. Germline V gene lookup returns CDR1 DFQATT and CDR2 SNEGSKA (reference sequence). The CDR3 runs to 14 residues. Trimming took 6 bases from V and 1 from J, leaving 10 bases between them. This sample was included in a study of blood T cells in healthy people across ages. Background on the study: Per two T cells, template switching captured roughly one barcoded beta molecule.

Primers used in a second PCR of about 7 to 12 cycles were a sample-barcoded 5' primer and a J-beta primer mix. TCRdb passed the 5' RACE reads through MiXCR, listing each CDR3 protein once. The sample carries 780,000 or so distinct CDR3 sequences, 25% recorded once. The sample was also linked to a second study, of T cells of mothers and their children.

The sequencing sample was made of blood. The TCR was taken from a boy younger than 18 in good health. This chain connects TRBV20-1 to TRBJ1-6; no definite D call. The CDR3 loop is CSADPRSYNSPLHF. In DNA form, the CDR3 reads TGCAGTGCGGACCCTAGGTCCTATAATTCACCCCTCCACTTT.